Below, 29 T cell receptor beta chains from the same sample are listed, as sequenced in a study of blood T cell repertoires in COVID-19. Repertoires were generated with immunoSEQ multiplex PCR, while TCRdb's copy carries only in-frame clones and drops some. The data contain over 85,000 clones, approximately 90% of them seen just once; the ten biggest clones take up approximately 15%. The sample consisted of peripheral blood. The source is a human donor in a cohort sampled during active COVID-19.

This chain joins TRBV6-6 and TRBJ2-7; 9 bases map to TRBD1. Trimming at V came to 4 bases and at J to 0 bases, leaving 4 bases not matched to a gene. The length of the CDR3 is 15 residues. Germline CDR1 and CDR2: MNHNY and SVGAGI (reference sequence). CDR3 amino acids: CASSWDRVPSYEQYF. CDR3 in DNA: TGTGCCAGCAGTTGGGACAGGGTCCCCTCCTACGAGCAGTACTTC.

The CDR3 is CASSLERNNEQFF. The DNA of the CDR3 is TGTGCCAGCAGCTTGGAGCGAAACAATGAGCAGTTCTTC. The chain carries TRBV5-6 and TRBJ2-1; D ambiguous. CDR1 SGHDT and CDR2 YYEEEE come from the germline V gene. The CDR3 extends over 13 amino acids. The germline V and J ends were trimmed by 0 bases and 5 bases, with 6 bases remaining between them.

The V and J genes are TRBV5-5 and TRBJ1-1; no definite D call. Germline loops: CDR1 SGHKS, CDR2 YYEKEE (reference sequence). V lost 3 bases, J lost 6 bases, and 15 bases lay in between. The CDR3 length is 14 residues. The CDR3 DNA reads TGTGCCAGCAGCTCGTCTTCTGGGCACCCTGAAGCTTTCTTT. This encodes CASSSSSGHPEAFF.

The CDR3 region has the DNA TGTGCCAGCAGCCAAACAGGGCTTGGCTACACCTTC. Protein product: CASSQTGLGYTF. The J gene is TRBJ1-2, the V gene TRBV7-9, with a tentative D call TRBD1 (6 bases). The V end was cut by 5 bases, the J end by 7 bases, with 11 bases between. Germline V CDR1 and CDR2: SEHNR, FQNEAQ (reference sequence). The CDR3 runs 12 residues. Filled out from reference TRBV7-9 and TRBJ1-2, the complete variable domain reads DTGVSQNPRHKITKRGQNVTFRCDPISEHNRLYWYRQTLGQGPEFLTYFQNEAQLEKSRLLSDRFSAERPKGSFSTLEIQRTEQGDSAMYLCASSQTGLGYTFGSGTRLTVV.

This clone was detected a few times. CDR3 sequence: CASRGTGGRQPQHF. The CDR3 coding sequence is TGTGCCAGCAGGGGGACAGGGGGACGTCAGCCCCAGCATTTT. The chain recombines TRBV2 with TRBJ1-5, with 11 nucleotides matching TRBD1. This CDR3 spans 14 amino acids. V trimming: 6 bases; J trimming: 6 bases; junction bases outside the gene matches: 4. Germline assignment: CDR1 SNHLY and CDR2 FYNNEI.

The gene calls are TRBV6-1 and TRBJ2-1; 9 bases are shared with TRBD2. V gave up 7 bases and J gave up 6 bases; unmatched junction bases: 19. Germline-derived CDR1 and CDR2 are MNHNS and SASEGT. The CDR3 spans 18 residues. This CDR3 reads CASNGAGTSWRRSNEQFF. CDR3 in DNA: TGTGCCAGCAATGGAGCCGGGACTAGCTGGAGGAGGTCCAATGAGCAGTTCTTC.

CDR3 coding DNA: TGTGCCAGCAGTGAAGCCGCGGGACAGACGGCCCTTGGTGAAAAACTGTTTTTT. It yields the protein CASSEAAGQTALGEKLFF. V gene TRBV6-1 combines with J gene TRBJ1-4; 7 bases match TRBD1. CDR1 and CDR2 from the germline V gene are MNHNS and SASEGT. This CDR3 region has 18 residues. V was pared by 0 bases and J by 7 bases, with 14 bases of the junction left unmatched.

The chain carries TRBV2 and TRBJ1-1, with 9 positions matching TRBD1. Germline CDR1 reads SNHLY; CDR2 reads FYNNEI. J lost 1 base, V lost 7 bases, and 7 bases had no gene match. This CDR3 has 15 residues. The CDR3 DNA sequence: TGTGCCAGCACAACAGGGGGCGTCAGGAACACTGAAGCTTTCTTT. It is translated as CASTTGGVRNTEAFF.

The chain is built from TRBV6-6 and TRBJ1-1; weak D call: TRBD1 (6 bases). Trimming took off 2 bases at V and 0 bases at J, with 7 bases between the two ends. Germline CDR1 MNHNY, CDR2 SVGAGI (reference sequence). There are 14 residues in the CDR3. The CDR3 here is CASSYGQLNTEAFF. In nucleotides, the CDR3 is TGTGCCAGCAGTTACGGACAGCTGAACACTGAAGCTTTCTTT.

The chain joins TRBV6-5 to TRBJ1-1; 7 bases map to TRBD1. Unmatched junction bases numbered 5, after V lost 6 bases and J lost 1 base. This CDR3 has 14 amino acids. The V gene's germline CDR1 is MNHEY and CDR2 SVGAGI. The DNA of the CDR3 is TGTGCCAGCAGCACAGGGGCAACGAACACTGAAGCTTTCTTT. Translated, it gives CASSTGATNTEAFF.

The genes are TRBV7-2 and TRBJ2-3; D is undetermined. CDR1 and CDR2 (germline): SGHTA, FQGNSA. V was clipped by 5 bases and J by 5 bases, with 8 bases between them. This CDR3 comprises 12 residues. CDR3 DNA sequence: TGTGCCAGCAGCGAGACTGTAGATACGCAGTATTTT. It is translated as CASSETVDTQYF. Supplemented by reference TRBV7-2 and TRBJ2-3, the full variable domain reads GAGVSQSPSNKVTEKGKDVELRCDPISGHTALYWYRQSLGQGLEFLIYFQGNSAPDKSGLPSDRFSAERTGGSVSTLTIQRTQQEDSAVYLCASSETVDTQYFGPGTRLTVL.

A single count supports this clone. The V and J genes are TRBV7-6 and TRBJ2-7; 9 nucleotides agree with TRBD1. Germline-derived CDR1 and CDR2 are SGHVS and FNYEAQ. This CDR3 is built from 16 residues. V lost 5 bases, J lost 0 bases, and 8 bases stayed unmatched. DNA of the CDR3: TGTGCCAGCAGCCCGGAGACAGGGGGTCTCTCCTACGAGCAGTACTTC. It specifies CASSPETGGLSYEQYF.

V and J are TRBV10-3 and TRBJ2-2, with D perhaps matching TRBD2 (6 bases). Trimming pared 6 bases from V and 5 bases from J, leaving 16 bases between. Germline V gene lookup returns CDR1 ENHRY and CDR2 SYGVKD. This CDR3 region has 15 residues. Here the CDR3 DNA reads TGTGCCATCAGCGTTGGGGCGGGGAGTACCGGGGAGCTGTTTTTT. Encoded protein: CAISVGAGSTGELFF.

V gene TRBV5-5 combines with J gene TRBJ2-1; D gene unclear. CDR3 length: 14 residues. The V and J ends lost 0 bases and 12 bases respectively, with 16 bases between them. Germline CDR1 and CDR2: SGHKS and YYEKEE (reference sequence). This CDR3 is CASSLDYFLMGQFF. The CDR3 DNA reads as TGTGCCAGCAGCTTGGACTATTTCCTTATGGGGCAGTTCTTC.

V is TRBV6-5 and J is TRBJ1-2; perhaps TRBD1 as D (6 bases). The CDR3 is 13 residues long. Trimming stripped 7 bases from V and 2 bases from J, with 11 bases between. Germline V gives CDR1 MNHEY, CDR2 SVGAGI. The CDR3 loop reads CASTEGVNYGYTF. CDR3 in DNA: TGTGCCAGCACCGAGGGGGTAAACTATGGCTACACCTTC.

CDR3 DNA: TGTGCCAGCAGCGGACGGACTAGCGGGAGGGCCATGGATACGCAGTATTTT. Translated, it gives CASSGRTSGRAMDTQYF. V gene TRBV11-2 combines with J gene TRBJ2-3; 15 positions agree with TRBD2. Germline lookup yields CDR1 SGHAT and CDR2 FQNNGV. J lost 6 bases, V lost 5 bases, and 9 bases had no gene match. The CDR3 has 17 residues.

The chain is built from TRBV30 and TRBJ1-5; 12 bases align to TRBD1. V trimming: 8 bases; J trimming: 6 bases; junction bases outside the gene matches: 5. Germline CDR1 is GTSNPN and CDR2 is SVGIG (reference sequence). This CDR3 is 13 amino acids long. As DNA, the CDR3 is TGTGCCGGGGACAGGGGGCAGGGTCAGCCCCAGCATTTT. Encoded protein: CAGDRGQGQPQHF.

The V call is TRBV4-3, the J call TRBJ1-2; TRBD1 matches 12 bases. CDR3 length equals 15 residues. CDR1 LGHNA and CDR2 YSLEER come from the germline V gene. J gave up 8 bases and V 1 base, and 5 bases lay outside the gene matches. This CDR3 is CASSQGGQGAWGYTF. The CDR3 nucleotides read TGCGCCAGCAGCCAAGGGGGACAGGGGGCTTGGGGCTACACCTTC.

The V and J genes are TRBV5-1 and TRBJ1-1; no reliable D call. Germline V gene lookup returns CDR1 SGHRS and CDR2 YFSETQ. V gave up 0 bases and J gave up 0 bases, with 6 bases separating them. This CDR3 is built from 14 residues. This CDR3 is CASSLVQMNTEAFF. CDR3 nucleotides: TGCGCCAGCAGCTTGGTTCAGATGAACACTGAAGCTTTCTTT.

The chain recombines TRBV4-1 with TRBJ2-1, with 14 bases that match TRBD2. Looked up from germline, CDR1 is MGHRA and CDR2 is YSYEKL. There are 20 residues in the CDR3. The V and J ends lost 0 bases and 0 bases, in that order; junction bases with no gene match: 7. The CDR3 DNA sequence: TGCGCCAGCAGCCAAGAGGGCTCCGGGACTAGCGGGAGCTCCTACAATGAGCAGTTCTTC. Translating gives CASSQEGSGTSGSSYNEQFF.

This clone occurred once. The chain has TRBV12-5 and TRBJ2-2; 8 bases fit TRBD1. Germline CDR1 and CDR2: LGHNT and FRNRAP. Trimming took 4 bases from V and 4 from J; bases not matched to a gene: 5. This CDR3 region has 15 residues. CDR3 nucleotides: TGTGCTAGTGGTTATCCAGGGGGCAGCACCGGGGAGCTGTTTTTT. It yields the protein CASGYPGGSTGELFF.

The chain combines TRBV7-2 with TRBJ1-4, with D perhaps matching TRBD1 (6 bases). Germline V gene sequence: CDR1 SGHTA, CDR2 FQGNSA. Trimming cost V 5 bases and J 4 bases, with 14 bases left between them. This CDR3 comprises 15 residues. The CDR3 reads CASSPSGGHNEKLFF. CDR3 nucleotide sequence: TGTGCCAGCAGCCCGTCGGGGGGCCATAATGAAAAACTGTTTTTT.

As concerns this clone: Other DNA sequences in this specimen translate into the identical CDR3. The J gene is TRBJ2-2, the V gene TRBV11-3; 7 nucleotides align to TRBD1. The V gene end was trimmed by 1 base and the J gene end by 0 bases; junction bases not matched to a gene: 8. Germline V CDR1 and CDR2: SGHNT, YENEEA. The CDR3 extends over 18 amino acids. As DNA, the CDR3 is TGTGCCAGCAGCTTAGGAGGGGGCAGGCCTACGAACACCGGGGAGCTGTTTTTT. Translation: CASSLGGGRPTNTGELFF. The full variable domain, rest sourced from reference TRBV11-3 and TRBJ2-2, is EAGVVQSPRYKIIEKKQPVAFWCNPISGHNTLYWYLQNLGQGPELLIRYENEEAVDDSQLPKDRFSAERLKGVDSTLKIQPAELGDSAVYLCASSLGGGRPTNTGELFFGEGSRLTVL.

The rearrangement uses TRBV4-1 and TRBJ1-2; 7 bases are a match to TRBD1. This CDR3 has 16 amino acids. The ends lost 0 bases at V and 4 bases at J; junction bases unmatched: 8. The germline V gene encodes CDR1 MGHRA and CDR2 YSYEKL. The CDR3, as DNA: TGCGCCAGCAGCCAAGATTCGACAGGGACCCTCTATGGCTACACCTTC. Translating it yields CASSQDSTGTLYGYTF.

The V and J genes are TRBV9 and TRBJ2-1; D may be TRBD2 (5 bases). V was shortened by 1 base and J by 5 bases, with 16 bases between the two germline ends. The CDR3 extends over 16 amino acids. CDR1 SGDLS and CDR2 YYNGEE come from the germline V gene. DNA for the CDR3: TGTGCCAGCAGCGTAAGAGGGTGGGGATACAACAATGAGCAGTTCTTC. It specifies CASSVRGWGYNNEQFF.

This clone was counted a single time. The genes are TRBV30 and TRBJ1-2; 7 bases fit TRBD1. Trimming cost V 3 bases and J 2 bases; bases outside gene matches: 6. CDR3 length: 14 amino acids. The germline CDR1 and CDR2 sequences are GTSNPN and SVGIG (reference sequence). CDR3 loop: CAWRRTGINYGYTF. The DNA for the CDR3 is TGTGCCTGGAGACGGACAGGAATAAACTATGGCTACACCTTC.

The genes are TRBV7-9 and TRBJ2-7; TRBD1 aligns across 10 bases. Trimming took 3 bases from V and 5 from J; bases not matched to a gene: 4. Germline CDR1 is SEHNR and CDR2 is FQNEAQ (reference sequence). The CDR3 covers 14 residues. The CDR3 DNA is TGTGCCAGCAGCTTCGGACAGGGGGTGCACGAGCAGTACTTC. It translates to CASSFGQGVHEQYF.

The chain has TRBV23-1 and TRBJ1-5; 7 positions agree with TRBD1. TRBV23-1 is sorted into the ORF group, with uncertain function. The CDR3 extends over 17 amino acids. V lost 3 bases and J lost 6; bases outside the gene matches: 14. Written as DNA, the CDR3 is TGCGCCAGCAGTCACCCGAGCCAGGGGGTCCTCGGTCAGCCCCAGCATTTT. This gives the protein CASSHPSQGVLGQPQHF.

The chain recombines TRBV15 with TRBJ1-1; D possibly corresponds to TRBD1 (5 bases). The CDR3 runs 15 residues. V was cut by 0 bases and J by 4 bases, with 12 bases left in between. Germline V gives CDR1 LNHNV, CDR2 YYDKDF (reference sequence). The CDR3 DNA reads TGTGCCACCAGCAGAGATTTCGGGGGTGGCACTGAAGCTTTCTTT. This encodes CATSRDFGGGTEAFF.